The following is a T cell receptor beta chain sequence with its context. This clonotype was counted ten times or more. Its recognized antigen is unknown. There are no base qualities to consult, and no much larger clone falls within one base. Sequences MDHEN (CDR1) and SYDVKM (CDR2) are obtained from the germline V gene. The CDR3 contains 15 residues, cysteine and phenylalanine counted. Just CDR3 DNA is preserved here, 45 bases in frame from base 1. A distance of 13 bases separates the germline ends of V and J, which lose 0 bases and 5 bases respectively. The library relied on multiplex PCR. The reads were generated on an Illumina HiSeq 4000. TCR beta libraries were built with iRepertoire HTBI primers and Arm-PCR amplification of CDR3 regions. Before sequencing, the PCR products underwent gel purification. Turning to the authors' computational methods: Gene usage analysis of CDR3 amino acid clonotypes relied on the approximately 60 TRBV and around 13 TRBJ segments identified across samples. COPE and FqMerger were used to merge filtered high-quality paired reads into contigs. BLAST was used to align contigs to IMGT TRBV, TRBD and TRBJ reference genes, and CDR3 was defined according to IMGT. Clonotypes above 0.1% frequency were classified as highly expanded clones. Shannon entropy served as the measure of repertoire diversity, while the Gini coefficient captured V-J evenness. Clonotypes shared by more than one individual were considered public. TCRdb reprocessing: public reads trimmed at Q25 with fastp, clones called with MiXCR, in-frame beta chains kept. When rows share a CDR3 protein, they turn into one entry using the most common DNA and genes. TCRdb, not the original authors, processed these V and J calls. Counted in this sample were a few hundred thousand distinct CDR3 sequences; about 17% of them appeared once. The ten largest clones add up to 20% to 25% of the sample.

The time point label, as the study defines it: newly diagnosed GD, antithyroid drugs for less than 3 months. RNA was extracted from PBMCs in TRIzol for both TCR sequencing and RNA sequencing. The diagnosis of Graves' disease was made according to American Thyroid Association guidelines. Patients were recruited from an endocrinology department in Xi'an, China. From each patient, around 9.3 milliliters of peripheral blood was collected into an EDTA anticoagulant tube. PBMCs were isolated by Ficoll Paque Plus density gradient separation without further T cell sorting. An Agilent 2100 Bioanalyzer and agarose gel were used to check RNA quality, while a NanoDrop 2000 measured RNA concentration. The data were obtained in a study of regulatory T cells in long-lasting Graves disease (dated by TCRdb to the early 2020s). Broadly, across the study: Newly diagnosed Graves' disease patients had taken antithyroid drugs for less than 3 months. Peripheral blood TCR sequencing and RNA sequencing compared persistent Graves' disease patients with newly diagnosed Graves' disease patients. TCR sequencing covered some 13 persistent and approximately 20 newly diagnosed Graves' disease patients, approximately 33 samples in total. The study was registered as a clinical trial and conducted in China. Overall study outcomes, separate from this receptor: Persistent disease showed preferential use of TRBV28, TRBJ1-2 and TRBJ2-5, whereas newly diagnosed disease favored TRBV20-1 and TRBJ2-1. The small sample size was acknowledged by the authors as a limitation that may reduce accuracy. A larger number of public clonotypes was shared among persistent patients (approximately 2,600) than among newly diagnosed patients (more than 850). Persistent Graves' disease patients showed lower TCR Shannon entropy and fewer highly expanded clones than newly diagnosed patients, suggesting clonal expansion. The study examined only peripheral blood because the primary lesion, thyroid tissue, could not be accessed. Only the TCR beta chain was sequenced and analyzed.

This sample was also put to use in a study of T cells in Graves' hyperthyroidism and ophthalmopathy. Per that second paper: Graves' hyperthyroidism was defined as stable when no progression to ophthalmopathy occurred over 18 months of follow-up. Hyperthyroidism patients were aged 18 to 65 years and newly diagnosed, with disease duration of less than 2 months. Patients with uncontrolled infections, other autoimmune diseases, pregnancy or lactation were excluded. Diagnoses relied on clinical symptoms, serum thyroxine and TRAb, thyroid ultrasound and orbital computed tomography. A first-round RT-PCR of the TCR CDR3 used the HTBI primer set with the Qiagen OneStep RT-PCR kit. Blood samples also contained most of the expanded thyroid clonotypes (frequency above 0.001), which suggests that blood repertoires may reflect thyroid immune responses. In cross-validation, a model built on a 13 V-J signature told ophthalmopathy apart from stable hyperthyroidism with over 85% sensitivity and approximately 84% specificity, and in testing the same model reached 80%/75%. During validation, the model predicted progression to ophthalmopathy a median of around 7 months ahead of onset, with around 71% sensitivity and more than 72% specificity. To identify TCR V-J signatures that set the groups apart, the researchers used a discovery cohort of 100 patients, made up of about 44 with Graves' ophthalmopathy and 57 with stable Graves' hyperthyroidism. Prospective prediction of ophthalmopathy was tested in an independent validation cohort of fewer than 20 hyperthyroidism patients and 17 patients who later progressed to ophthalmopathy. The roughly 100 discovery patients were divided at random into training and test sets in a 7:3 ratio. In six Graves' hyperthyroidism patients, the study also compared T-cell repertoires from thyroid tissue with T-cell repertoires from blood. Once sampling was done, hyperthyroidism patients were given methimazole at a starting dose of 30 mg daily, whereas ophthalmopathy patients were given high-dose intravenous methylprednisolone. Libraries were constructed in a second round of multiplex PCR, after which size selection and purification were performed. Libraries were sequenced paired-end with 100 bp reads on an Illumina HiSeq2000. SOAPnuke was used to process the raw data, throwing out any read that contained adapters or uncalled bases, had a mean Phred below 15, or lacked an exact constant-primer or identifier match. COPE v1.2.5 was used to merge the high-quality paired reads, and each unique nucleotide sequence was defined as a clonotype. Clonotypes were aligned to IMGT TRBV, TRBD and TRBJ reference segments using MiTCR v1.1. The analysis included only V-J combinations with a frequency above 0.0001, which together covered 98% to 99.2% of the repertoires. A TCS score was defined as the ratio of F50 (clonal expansion) to E x V (chaos), with BLOSUM62-based TCRdist applied between CDR3 peptides within each V-J. Welch's t-statistics and random forest reduced roughly 530 V-J features to 13, which were used in a naive Bayes classifier (R e1071). Sample size was not statistically predetermined, and blinding of investigators to group allocation was not performed. According to the paper, TCR Vbeta CDR3 sequencing was carried out on over 130 peripheral blood samples, which came from fewer than 50 ophthalmopathy, fewer than 80 hyperthyroidism and approximately 17 progressor patients.

This receptor chain uses TRBV28 and TRBJ2-5, and the D gene may be TRBD2, 5 bases matching. This clonotype was sampled from a woman aged 18-30 years with Graves disease. Donor details come from another sample of the same person, matched by shared clones. The material was peripheral blood mononuclear cells (PBMCs), obtained at new diagnosis, from a patient treated with antithyroid drugs. The DNA reads TGTGCCAGCAGTTTATGGGACGGGGATTTGGAGACCCAGTACTTC. Its protein is CASSLWDGDLETQYF.